This T cell receptor (beta chain) appears in the sequencing data of a study of spatial heterogeneity in lung cancer. Time point here: blood at routine non-recurrence follow-up after resection. Unsorted samples of tumor, nontumor lung or frozen PBMC had their whole RNA sequenced. TCRdb reprocessed the 5' RACE reads with MiXCR, giving one entry per CDR3 protein. The sample gives around 110,000 distinct CDR3 sequences, 9.5% to 15% of which show up once; around a sixth is in the top ten. This clonotype was seen ten or more times. Germline loops: CDR1 MDHEN, CDR2 SYDVKM. The CDR3 contains 13 residues. V gave up 4 bases and J gave up 8 bases, with 11 bases separating them.

V is TRBV28 and J is TRBJ1-4; the D is unclear. The sequence came from a male donor with early-stage non-small cell lung cancer. The sample consisted of PBMCs, taken at follow-up. The CDR3 DNA reads TGTGCCAGCAGTTACTGGGTAGGGGAAAAACTGTTTTTT. Translating gives CASSYWVGEKLFF.